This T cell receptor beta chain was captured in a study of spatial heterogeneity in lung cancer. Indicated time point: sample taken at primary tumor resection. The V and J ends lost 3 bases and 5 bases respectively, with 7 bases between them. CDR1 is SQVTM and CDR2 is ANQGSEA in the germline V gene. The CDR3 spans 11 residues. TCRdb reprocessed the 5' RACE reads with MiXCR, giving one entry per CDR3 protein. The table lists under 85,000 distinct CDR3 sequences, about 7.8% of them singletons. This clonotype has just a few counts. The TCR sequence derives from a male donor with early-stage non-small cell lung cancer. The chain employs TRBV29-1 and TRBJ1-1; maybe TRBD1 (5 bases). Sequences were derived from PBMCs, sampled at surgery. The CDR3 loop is CSVETVTEAFF. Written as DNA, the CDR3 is TGCAGCGTTGAGACAGTTACTGAAGCTTTCTTT.